The 30 T cell receptor beta chains below were found in one sample sequenced in a study of human T cells and chemical hapten exposure. Time point described: patch test 2, 6 weeks after DPC sensitization. Treatment in this sample: therapeutic diphenylcyclopropenone sensitization with weekly scalp DPC. TCRdb re-called the RACE reads with MiXCR, one entry per CDR3 protein. The data show 90,000 to 110,000 distinct CDR3 sequences, roughly a tenth seen once. This specimen consisted of whole blood, obtained in connection with sensitization to the hapten diphenylcyclopropenone (DPC). The receptors were gathered from a woman aged 35 to 49 with alopecia areata. Some clones in this sample may be carry-over from other donors' samples.

This clonotype was recorded a few times. The chain carries TRBV18 and TRBJ2-7; D might be TRBD1 or TRBD2, each matching 5 bases. Trimming pared 3 bases from V and 1 base from J, leaving 13 bases between. In germline, CDR1 is KGHSH, CDR2 LQKENI. The CDR3 contains 15 residues. CDR3 residues: CASSPSGTESYEQYF. The CDR3 nucleotides read TGTGCCAGCTCACCGTCCGGGACCGAGTCCTACGAGCAGTACTTC.

The chain carries TRBV28 and TRBJ2-1, with unresolved D. This CDR3 comprises 12 residues. The germline gives CDR1 MDHEN, CDR2 SYDVKM. V gave up 2 bases and J gave up 13 bases, with 12 bases separating them. CDR3 sequence reads: CASSLPGRPQFF. CDR3 coding DNA: TGTGCCAGCAGTTTACCGGGCCGCCCCCAGTTCTTC.

As concerns this clonotype: A much larger clone is a single base away; this may be a read error. V is TRBV12-3 or TRBV12-4 and J is TRBJ1-2, with a possible D match to TRBD1 (5 bases). The CDR3 contains 12 residues. CDR3: CASTQGAYGFTF. In nucleotides, the CDR3 is TGTGCCAGCACCCAGGGAGCCTATGGCTTCACCTTC.

This clonotype was observed a handful of times. The chain links TRBV28 to TRBJ2-1; 9 bases map to TRBD1. The CDR3 loop spans 18 amino acids. Germline V CDR1 and CDR2: MDHEN, SYDVKM. V gave up 5 bases and J gave up 6 bases; unmatched junction bases: 17. The CDR3 protein is CASSPPTGTGSGVNEQFF. The CDR3 DNA reads as TGTGCCAGCAGTCCACCGACCGGGACAGGGTCGGGGGTCAATGAGCAGTTCTTC. Full variable domain (outside the CDR3, taken from reference TRBV28 and TRBJ2-1): DVKVTQSSRYLVKRTGEKVFLECVQDMDHENMFWYRQDPGLGLRLIYFSYDVKMKEKGDIPEGYSVSREKKERFSLILESASTNQTSMYLCASSPPTGTGSGVNEQFFGPGTRLTVL.

This clonotype was counted many times. This chain uses TRBV20-1 with TRBJ1-2, with D unclear. V lost 0 bases to trimming and J lost 4 bases, with 3 bases between them. Germline-derived CDR1 and CDR2 are DFQATT and SNEGSKA (reference sequence). CDR3 length: 11 amino acids. CDR3: CSAREVYGYTF. The CDR3 DNA reads TGCAGTGCTAGAGAAGTCTATGGCTACACCTTC.

In its sample, this clonotype was seen many times. This sequence joins TRBV29-1 and TRBJ2-2; TRBD1 agrees at 7 bases. With 6 bases clipped from V and 1 base from J, the junction kept 8 bases outside the gene matches. The CDR3 totals 15 residues. The germline V gene has CDR1 SQVTM and CDR2 ANQGSEA. The DNA of the CDR3 is TGCAGCGTCCGAACCGGGACAGTGAACACCGGGGAGCTGTTTTTT. Residues: CSVRTGTVNTGELFF.

This clonotype was observed many times. The chain has TRBV7-2 and TRBJ1-6; no definite D call. With 2 bases removed from V and 4 bases from J, the gap between germline ends came to 6 bases. The CDR3 totals 14 residues. Germline CDR1 is SGHTA and CDR2 is FQGNSA. As DNA, the CDR3 is TGTGCCAGCAGCTTACTTGCGTATAATTCACCCCTCCACTTT. Its protein is CASSLLAYNSPLHF.

This chain links TRBV6-5 with TRBJ2-5, with TRBD2 matching 7 bases. V was pared by 4 bases and J by 4 bases, with 9 bases of the junction left unmatched. The CDR3 is made up of 15 amino acids. In germline, CDR1 is MNHEY, CDR2 SVGAGI. For the CDR3, the DNA is TGTGCCAGCAGTTTTATCGGGGGGTCGGGAGAGACCCAGTACTTC. Translation: CASSFIGGSGETQYF.

This clonotype was observed at least ten times. The chain links TRBV12-3 or TRBV12-4 to TRBJ1-1; D is ambiguous. V was clipped by 3 bases and J by 5 bases, with 7 bases between them. CDR3 size: 12 residues. This chain's CDR3 is CASSFAATEAFF. The CDR3 nucleotides are TGTGCCAGCAGTTTTGCCGCAACTGAAGCTTTCTTT.

This clonotype showed up many times. This chain connects TRBV9 to TRBJ1-1; 7 bases line up with TRBD1. The length of the CDR3 is 13 residues. The germline V gene has CDR1 SGDLS and CDR2 YYNGEE. V trimming: 5 bases; J trimming: 6 bases; junction bases outside the gene matches: 7. CDR3 sequence: CASSGGTGAEAFF. As DNA, the CDR3 is TGTGCCAGCAGTGGGGGAACAGGGGCTGAAGCTTTCTTT.

Only a few counts were recorded for this clonotype. This chain connects TRBV7-9 to TRBJ2-5, with unresolved D. This CDR3 is 13 amino acids long. Trimming cost V 1 base and J 5 bases, with 8 bases left between them. Looked up from germline, CDR1 is SEHNR and CDR2 is FQNEAQ (reference sequence). As DNA, the CDR3 is TGTGCCAGCAGCTTAGTAGCCTCGGAGACCCAGTACTTC. This gives the protein CASSLVASETQYF.

In its sample, this clonotype was seen many times. J is TRBJ1-4 and V is TRBV10-3; tentative D call: TRBD1 (5 bases). Germline CDR1 and CDR2: ENHRY and SYGVKD. V lost 4 bases and J 3 bases, leaving 15 bases between the germline ends. The length of the CDR3 is 16 residues. CDR3 sequence reads: CAISVAPGRSNEKLFF. As DNA, the CDR3 is TGTGCCATCAGTGTCGCTCCGGGACGGTCTAATGAAAAACTGTTTTTT.

This clonotype was counted at least ten times. The chain recombines TRBV6-2 or TRBV6-3 with TRBJ2-7; 9 positions match TRBD1. CDR1 MNHEY and CDR2 SVGEGT come from the germline V gene. This CDR3 comprises 14 residues. Losses at the gene ends were 4 bases for V and 3 bases for J; bases not matched to a gene: 4. CDR3 sequence reads: CASSSGTGNYEQYF. CDR3 in DNA: TGTGCCAGCAGTTCCGGGACAGGGAACTACGAGCAGTACTTC.

This clonotype appeared many times. This chain connects TRBV11-2 to TRBJ2-1; possibly TRBD1 or TRBD2 for D (5 bases each). Germline CDR1 is SGHAT and CDR2 is FQNNGV. Trimming shortened V by 7 bases and J by 8 bases, and 18 bases separated the two germline ends. This CDR3 has 14 amino acids. The CDR3 nucleotides read TGTGCCAGCACCAGGGACGGAGCGGCCGATGAGCAGTTCTTC. As protein: CASTRDGAADEQFF.

The sample holds many counts of this clonotype. The V call is TRBV27, the J call TRBJ2-7; D remains unclear. Germline lookup yields CDR1 MNHEY and CDR2 SMNVEV (reference sequence). V lost 5 bases and J lost 6, with 17 bases in between. The CDR3 runs 14 residues. As DNA, the CDR3 is TGTGCCAGCAGTCCTCCCCTCGACCCCTCCGAGCAGTACTTC. Translating it yields CASSPPLDPSEQYF.

The chain links TRBV4-3 to TRBJ1-1; D unclear. Germline values: CDR1 LGHNA, CDR2 YSLEER. The germline V and J ends were trimmed by 0 bases and 2 bases, with 10 bases remaining between them. CDR3 size: 15 residues. CDR3 amino acids: CASSQDRQPNTEAFF. CDR3 nucleotide sequence: TGCGCCAGCAGCCAAGATCGCCAGCCAAACACTGAAGCTTTCTTT.

This clonotype appeared many times. The rearrangement joins TRBV20-1 to TRBJ2-5; 10 nucleotides align to TRBD2. The CDR3 consists of 15 residues. V shed 6 bases, J shed 4 bases, and the junction held 11 bases outside the gene matches. CDR1 DFQATT and CDR2 SNEGSKA come from the germline V gene (reference sequence). In DNA form, the CDR3 reads TGCAGTGCGGTCACGAGCGGGGGGGCCGGAGAGACCCAGTACTTC. This codes for CSAVTSGGAGETQYF.

The chain combines TRBV4-3 with TRBJ2-3; D possibly matches TRBD1 or TRBD2 (5 bases each). CDR3 size: 15 residues. Trimming took off 0 bases at V and 5 bases at J, with 12 bases between the two ends. Germline V lookup: CDR1 LGHNA, CDR2 YSLEER. The CDR3 protein is CASSQDRDEEDTQYF. The CDR3 DNA is TGCGCCAGCAGCCAAGATCGGGACGAAGAAGATACGCAGTATTTT.

Ten or more counts support this clonotype. V is TRBV7-3 and J is TRBJ2-2; 7 bases match TRBD2. The CDR3 sequence is 16 residues long. CDR1 is SGHTA, CDR2 FQGTGA, per germline. V trimming: 4 bases; J trimming: 4 bases; junction bases outside the gene matches: 9. The CDR3 DNA follows: TGTGCCAGCAGCTCCCCTACGCGGGGGTTCACCGGGGAGCTGTTTTTT. Translating it yields CASSSPTRGFTGELFF.

The chain has TRBV5-6 and TRBJ2-7; D remains ambiguous. CDR3 length: 14 residues. CDR1 is SGHDT and CDR2 is YYEEEE in the germline V gene. V was cut by 7 bases and J by 0 bases, with 14 bases left in between. This chain's CDR3 is CASGYSYASYEQYF. CDR3 nucleotide sequence: TGTGCCAGCGGCTATTCTTATGCCTCCTACGAGCAGTACTTC.

The rearrangement joins TRBV4-2 to TRBJ2-7; maybe TRBD2 (6 bases). V gave up 1 base and J gave up 2 bases, with 12 bases separating them. CDR1 LGHNA and CDR2 YNFKEQ come from the germline V gene. The CDR3 length is 15 residues. This CDR3 is CASSQGGVYPYEQYF. DNA for the CDR3: TGTGCCAGCAGCCAAGGGGGGGTCTACCCCTACGAGCAGTACTTC.

This clonotype was picked up a small number of times. This sequence joins TRBV7-8 and TRBJ2-2; no reliable D call. Germline V gene lookup returns CDR1 SGHVS and CDR2 FQNEAQ. The CDR3 consists of 15 residues. The germline V and J ends were trimmed by 2 bases and 1 base, with 8 bases remaining between them. CDR3 coding DNA: TGTGCCAGCAGCTTAATGGCCATGAACACCGGGGAGCTGTTTTTT. Its translation is CASSLMAMNTGELFF.

The sample holds many counts of this clonotype. DNA of the CDR3: TGCAGTGCTAGAGATCACAGGAACACTGAAGCTTTCTTT. Translation gives CSARDHRNTEAFF. The chain carries TRBV20-1 and TRBJ1-1; D unresolved. Germline V lookup: CDR1 DFQATT, CDR2 SNEGSKA (reference sequence). This CDR3 comprises 13 residues. Trimming removed 0 bases at V and 1 base at J, with 6 bases between.

This clonotype was seen at least ten times. The chain has TRBV7-2 and TRBJ1-2; a possible D gene is TRBD1 (5 bases). CDR1 is SGHTA and CDR2 is FQGNSA in the germline V gene. V lost 3 bases and J lost 4, with 12 bases in between. The CDR3 has 14 residues. CDR3 nucleotides: TGTGCCAGCAGCTTCAGGGATCTTAGCTATGGCTACACCTTC. Translating it yields CASSFRDLSYGYTF. The entire variable domain, with the rest obtained from reference TRBV7-2 and TRBJ1-2, is as follows: GAGVSQSPSNKVTEKGKDVELRCDPISGHTALYWYRQSLGQGLEFLIYFQGNSAPDKSGLPSDRFSAERTGGSVSTLTIQRTQQEDSAVYLCASSFRDLSYGYTFGSGTRLTVV.

In this sample, this clonotype turned up many times. The chain couples TRBV29-1 to TRBJ2-3, with D maybe TRBD1 (6 bases). Deletions cut 7 bases from V and 7 bases from J, with 12 bases between. Germline V gene data show CDR1 as SQVTM and CDR2 as ANQGSEA. The CDR3 is 11 amino acids. The CDR3 loop is CSATGSNTQYF. As DNA, the CDR3 is TGCAGCGCAACAGGGTCAAATACGCAGTATTTT.

Only a few counts were recorded for this clonotype. CDR3 protein: CASSILGDSNQPQHF. In nucleotides, the CDR3 is TGTGCCAGTAGTATTCTAGGGGATAGCAATCAGCCCCAGCATTTT. The V call is TRBV19, the J call TRBJ1-5, with a tentative D call TRBD1 (5 bases). Germline lookup yields CDR1 LNHDA and CDR2 SQIVND (reference sequence). This CDR3 has 15 residues. Trimming removed 3 bases at V and 0 bases at J, with 9 bases between.

A few counts support this clonotype. The chain employs TRBV18 and TRBJ2-1; 10 bases line up with TRBD1. Trimming took 3 bases from V and 13 from J; bases not matched to a gene: 9. Germline-derived CDR1 and CDR2 are KGHSH and LQKENI. The CDR3 extends over 14 amino acids. DNA of the CDR3: TGTGCCAGCTCACCGTGGACAGGGGGTCACGACCAGTTCTTC. Translating it yields CASSPWTGGHDQFF.

Ten or more counts support this clonotype. V gene TRBV5-1 combines with J gene TRBJ2-1; D perhaps matches TRBD2 (7 bases). This CDR3 has 19 amino acids. Germline-derived CDR1 and CDR2 are SGHRS and YFSETQ. Trimming shortened V by 4 bases and J by 8 bases, and 31 bases separated the two germline ends. The CDR3 spells CASSRDALFTGGTGYEQFF. The CDR3 nucleotides are TGCGCCAGCAGCCGTGACGCCTTATTTACGGGGGGCACTGGCTATGAGCAGTTCTTC.

A few counts support this clonotype. The chain links TRBV7-9 to TRBJ2-1, with 7 positions matching TRBD2. J lost 7 bases, V lost 2 bases, and 8 bases had no gene match. The germline V gene has CDR1 SEHNR and CDR2 FQNEAQ (reference sequence). The CDR3 runs to 15 residues. The CDR3 DNA reads TGTGCCAGCAGCTTATCAGCGGGGCCGCTTAATGAGCAGTTCTTC. It codes for CASSLSAGPLNEQFF.

This clonotype has a count of ten or more. The rearrangement links TRBV6-2 or TRBV6-3 to TRBJ1-2, with D unresolved. Germline V CDR1 and CDR2: MNHEY, SVGEGT. The ends were cut back, 1 base at V and 2 bases at J, with 8 bases in the middle. The CDR3 is 14 residues long. CDR3 amino acids: CASSYLGTNYGYTF. The CDR3 DNA follows: TGTGCCAGCAGTTACTTGGGCACCAACTATGGCTACACCTTC.